These 22 T cell receptor beta chains share one sample of origin, sequenced in a study of follicular helper T cells after annual influenza vaccination. The protocol was immunoSEQ multiplex PCR, while the TCRdb copy is restricted to in-frame clones and leaves out a portion. The table records approximately 10,000 clones, around 80% of them present only once. This sample's time point: 2015-2016 season, 7 days after influenza vaccination. Sequenced here: CXCR5+ CD38- circulating T follicular helper cells from blood, sampled 7 days after influenza vaccination. Subset indicated: circulating Tfh, non-naive CD4+CXCR5+PD-1+ (ICOS+CD38+ or ICOS-CD38-). These receptors were taken from an adult who received the influenza vaccine.

The chain recombines TRBV7-2 with TRBJ2-7; 12 positions agree with TRBD2. The CDR3 is made up of 17 amino acids. Germline V gene lookup returns CDR1 SGHTA and CDR2 FQGNSA. After removal of 1 base from V and 0 bases from J, the junction contained 4 bases not matched to a gene. The CDR3: CASSLVLAGGSSYEQYF. The CDR3 DNA is TGTGCCAGCAGCTTAGTCCTAGCGGGGGGGAGCTCCTACGAGCAGTACTTC.

The V gene is TRBV30, the J gene TRBJ2-1; 7 nucleotides match TRBD1. V shed 4 bases and J 4 bases; nucleotides not matched to a gene: 13. The length of the CDR3 is 16 residues. Germline V lookup: CDR1 GTSNPN, CDR2 SVGIG (reference sequence). CDR3: CAWKITGDSLYNEQFF. As DNA, the CDR3 is TGTGCCTGGAAAATAACCGGGGACAGCCTATACAATGAGCAGTTCTTC.

The chain employs TRBV5-8 and TRBJ1-2, with TRBD1 identical over 12 bases. The V gene's germline CDR1 is SGHTS and CDR2 YDEGEE. The CDR3 is 17 amino acids. V was clipped by 3 bases and J by 8 bases; unmatched bases: 14. Written as DNA, the CDR3 is TGTGCCAGCAGCTCCACCGGGACAGGGGGCTTTTGGCGAGGCTACACCTTC. It codes for CASSSTGTGGFWRGYTF.

The chain recombines TRBV6-6 with TRBJ2-3; D is possibly TRBD1 or TRBD2 (5 bases each). Trimming pared 6 bases from V and 1 base from J, leaving 17 bases between. The CDR3 is made up of 16 amino acids. The V gene's germline CDR1 is MNHNY and CDR2 SVGAGI (reference sequence). This CDR3 is CASSPGPDFGTDTQYF. As DNA, the CDR3 is TGTGCCAGCAGCCCGGGACCCGACTTTGGCACAGATACGCAGTATTTT.

The chain joins TRBV7-9 to TRBJ1-3, with D unresolved. The V gene lost 5 bases and the J gene lost 0 bases, with 11 bases spanning the gap. The germline V gene encodes CDR1 SEHNR and CDR2 FQNEAQ (reference sequence). The CDR3 is 15 residues long. CDR3 coding DNA: TGTGCCAGCAGCATATTGGGCCCCTCTGGAAACACCATATATTTT. Its protein product is CASSILGPSGNTIYF.

V and J are TRBV4-3 and TRBJ2-3; TRBD2 matches 7 bases. Germline V lookup: CDR1 LGHNA, CDR2 YSLEER. This CDR3 contains 15 residues. The V and J ends lost 0 bases and 3 bases, in that order; junction bases with no gene match: 3. In DNA form, the CDR3 reads TGCGCCAGCAGCCAAGATGGGGGGGTGACAGATACGCAGTATTTT. Translating gives CASSQDGGVTDTQYF.

The V gene is TRBV7-9, the J gene TRBJ2-2, with 8 bases that match TRBD2. The CDR3 loop spans 16 amino acids. Looked up from germline, CDR1 is SEHNR and CDR2 is FQNEAQ (reference sequence). The junction had 5 bases not matched to a gene; V was cut back by 5 bases and J by 0 bases. DNA of the CDR3: TGTGCCAGCAGCCCGCCCGGGGGGGCGAACACCGGGGAGCTGTTTTTT. As protein: CASSPPGGANTGELFF.

The chain couples TRBV7-3 to TRBJ1-2; TRBD1 might be the D (6 bases). Trimming pared 0 bases from V and 3 bases from J, leaving 8 bases between. The germline V gene has CDR1 SGHTA and CDR2 FQGTGA. The CDR3 sequence is 14 residues long. CDR3 sequence: CASSLTRTDYGYTF. The CDR3 DNA follows: TGTGCCAGCAGCTTAACACGGACAGACTATGGCTACACCTTC.

This chain uses TRBV6-6 with TRBJ2-6, with TRBD2 as a possible D gene (5 bases). The germline V gene has CDR1 MNHNY and CDR2 SVGAGI (reference sequence). The CDR3 spans 15 residues. V gave up 7 bases and J gave up 4 bases, with 14 bases separating them. The CDR3 here is CASKDSRTGANVLTF. In DNA form, the CDR3 reads TGTGCCAGCAAGGACTCCCGAACCGGGGCCAACGTCCTGACTTTC.

The chain uses TRBV18 and TRBJ1-4; the D gene is possibly TRBD1 (6 bases). The CDR3 spans 13 residues. CDR1 is KGHSH and CDR2 is LQKENI in the germline V gene. V was trimmed by 6 bases and J by 8 bases, leaving 13 bases between them. CDR3 loop: CASSRGGGEKLFF. The DNA of the CDR3 is TGTGCCAGCTCCCGAGGGGGTGGAGAAAAACTGTTTTTT.

The chain is built from TRBV12-5 and TRBJ1-2; D is possibly TRBD1 (6 bases). This CDR3 is 13 amino acids long. Deletions cut 4 bases from V and 6 bases from J, with 12 bases between. Germline CDR1 LGHNT, CDR2 FRNRAP. CDR3 sequence reads: CASGSGEWDGYTF. CDR3 sequence (DNA): TGTGCTAGTGGTTCAGGGGAGTGGGATGGCTACACCTTC.

V usage is TRBV6-1 and J usage is TRBJ2-7; 8 bases are shared with TRBD1. V shed 7 bases, J shed 3 bases, and the junction held 5 bases outside the gene matches. CDR1 is MNHNS and CDR2 is SASEGT in the germline V gene. This CDR3 comprises 13 residues. CDR3: CASTGQGVYEQYF. DNA of the CDR3: TGTGCCAGCACCGGACAGGGTGTCTACGAGCAGTACTTC.

This clone was observed a few times. V usage is TRBV11-1 and J usage is TRBJ2-7, with D perhaps TRBD1 (6 bases). Between the trimmed V and J ends, which lost 5 bases and 5 bases, there was a span of 13 bases. The CDR3 has 13 amino acids. Germline V gene lookup returns CDR1 SGHAT and CDR2 FQDESV (reference sequence). The CDR3 reads CASSLSAGDEQYF. CDR3 in DNA: TGTGCCAGCAGCCTCAGCGCAGGGGACGAGCAGTACTTC.

The chain couples TRBV29-1 to TRBJ1-2; D call uncertain. The germline V gene has CDR1 SQVTM and CDR2 ANQGSEA. This CDR3 is built from 11 residues. The germline V and J ends were trimmed by 4 bases and 8 bases, with 11 bases remaining between them. The CDR3 coding sequence is TGCAGCGTTGTGGAGGGAGCGGGCTACACCTTC. It is translated as CSVVEGAGYTF.

This clone has just one count. This chain uses TRBV7-9 with TRBJ2-7; 9 bases agree with TRBD1. The CDR3 is made up of 15 amino acids. Germline CDR1 and CDR2: SEHNR and FQNEAQ (reference sequence). Trimming took 2 bases from V and 2 from J; bases not matched to a gene: 4. The CDR3, as DNA: TGTGCCAGCAGCTTATTGGGACAGGGAACCTACGAGCAGTACTTC. Translated: CASSLLGQGTYEQYF.

The CDR3 region has the DNA TGTGCCAGCAGCAATCAGAACACCGGGGAGCTGTTTTTT. This gives the protein CASSNQNTGELFF. The gene calls are TRBV7-6 and TRBJ2-2; D not resolved. The CDR3 runs 13 residues. Germline CDR1 is SGHVS and CDR2 is FNYEAQ. V was clipped by 5 bases and J by 1 base, with 5 bases between them.

Only one count was recorded for this clone. The rearrangement links TRBV7-9 to TRBJ1-4; 7 nucleotides agree with TRBD1. Germline CDR1 is SEHNR and CDR2 is FQNEAQ (reference sequence). This CDR3 contains 15 residues. Losses at the gene ends were 4 bases for V and 4 bases for J; bases not matched to a gene: 6. The CDR3 sequence is CASSSGGQGNEKLFF. Here the CDR3 DNA reads TGTGCCAGCAGCTCAGGGGGGCAGGGTAATGAAAAACTGTTTTTT.

V gene TRBV6-6 combines with J gene TRBJ1-6, with D unresolved. The CDR3 has 15 amino acids. From germline, CDR1 is MNHNY and CDR2 SVGAGI (reference sequence). Trimming shortened V by 4 bases and J by 9 bases, and 16 bases separated the two germline ends. CDR3 nucleotide sequence: TGTGCCAGCAGTTTTGACACCTTCGGCGGTTCACCCCTCCACTTT. Translation gives CASSFDTFGGSPLHF.

This chain joins TRBV7-2 and TRBJ1-2; D may be TRBD1 (6 bases). The CDR3 runs to 14 residues. The V and J ends lost 5 bases and 7 bases respectively, with 17 bases between them. Germline CDR1 and CDR2: SGHTA and FQGNSA. CDR3 protein: CASSQDRRAVGYTF. In nucleotides, the CDR3 is TGTGCCAGCAGCCAAGACAGGAGGGCGGTTGGCTACACCTTC.

The chain carries TRBV5-6 and TRBJ1-6, with D possibly TRBD1 on 6 matching bases. V lost 4 bases and J 9 bases, leaving 20 bases between the germline ends. The germline V gene encodes CDR1 SGHDT and CDR2 YYEEEE. CDR3 length: 16 residues. The CDR3 sequence: CASSRSYTGSGSPLHF. Written as DNA, the CDR3 is TGTGCCAGCAGCCGAAGCTATACAGGGTCGGGTTCACCCCTCCACTTT.

The V call is TRBV23-1, the J call TRBJ2-7; the D gene could be TRBD1 or TRBD2 (5 bases each). TRBV23-1 is known as an ORF, though its function is uncertain. Between the trimmed V and J ends, which lost 6 bases and 3 bases, there was a span of 15 bases. The CDR3 spans 14 residues. The CDR3 DNA sequence: TGCGCCAGCAGCCACCGGGACCCTTTCTACGAGCAGTACTTC. Translating it yields CASSHRDPFYEQYF.

This clone was detected a few times. J is TRBJ2-7 and V is TRBV6-6; D is unresolved. V lost 2 bases to trimming and J lost 0 bases, with 8 bases between them. This CDR3 contains 14 residues. Germline V lookup: CDR1 MNHNY, CDR2 SVGAGI (reference sequence). The CDR3 is CASSYMASSYEQYF. CDR3 in DNA: TGTGCCAGCAGTTACATGGCCAGCTCCTACGAGCAGTACTTC.